These 8 T cell receptor beta chains came from one sample sequenced in a study of shared clonotypes between healthy human individuals. Produced via immunoSEQ multiplex PCR; TCRdb's table is partial and in-frame only. This table holds approximately 2,000,000 clones, 85% to 95% found once. The sequenced sample was naive CD4+ T cells from PBMCs. This sample's subset: CD45RA+ positively selected. The receptors were gathered from a man aged 18 to 35 in good health. Some clones in this sample may be carry-over from other donors' samples.

The count of this clone is one. The chain couples TRBV29-1 to TRBJ2-2; D remains unclear. V lost 2 bases to trimming and J lost 8 bases, with 6 bases between them. Germline assignment: CDR1 SQVTM and CDR2 ANQGSEA. This CDR3 has 11 residues. The CDR3 bases are TGCAGCGTTGAAACCGTTGGGGAGCTGTTTTTT. Amino acids: CSVETVGELFF.

The V and J genes are TRBV19 and TRBJ2-1; D is ambiguous. The CDR3 has 12 residues. Trimming stripped 6 bases from V and 5 bases from J, with 8 bases between. Germline lookup yields CDR1 LNHDA and CDR2 SQIVND (reference sequence). The CDR3 here is CASRASHNEQFF. The CDR3 DNA reads as TGTGCCAGTAGAGCCAGCCACAATGAGCAGTTCTTC.

The CDR3 reads CASNSDRGISQPQHF. The CDR3 DNA follows: TGTGCCAGCAACAGTGACAGGGGAATAAGTCAGCCCCAGCATTTT. The chain links TRBV2 to TRBJ1-5, with 8 bases aligning to TRBD1. Germline V gene data show CDR1 as SNHLY and CDR2 as FYNNEI. This CDR3 contains 15 residues. J was trimmed by 6 bases and V by 7 bases; bases with no gene match: 11.

V and J are TRBV28 and TRBJ2-1; D assignment may be TRBD1 or TRBD2 (5 bases each). Trimming removed 7 bases from V and 6 bases from J, with 25 bases in between. This CDR3 has 17 residues. Germline V gives CDR1 MDHEN, CDR2 SYDVKM. CDR3 bases: TGTGCCAGCAATGGGGGTCGAGGTAGACCAATGGGCAATGAGCAGTTCTTC. Translation: CASNGGRGRPMGNEQFF.

The chain is built from TRBV18 and TRBJ2-3; D might be TRBD1 (6 bases). Trimming cost V 8 bases and J 3 bases, with 15 bases left between them. The CDR3 covers 14 residues. The V gene's germline CDR1 is KGHSH and CDR2 LQKENI. The CDR3 DNA reads as TGTGCCAGCCAAGGGGGAGTTGGTACAGATACGCAGTATTTT. The encoded protein is CASQGGVGTDTQYF.

Points on this clone: Other DNA sequences from this sample encode an identical CDR3 as well. CDR3: CASSGGTSVSYEQYF. In DNA form, the CDR3 reads TGTGCCAGCAGCGGGGGGACTAGCGTCTCCTACGAGCAGTACTTC. The chain is built from TRBV9 and TRBJ2-7; 10 bases align to TRBD2. V dropped 3 bases and J dropped 0; count of bases not matched to a gene: 3. Germline lookup yields CDR1 SGDLS and CDR2 YYNGEE. The CDR3 runs 15 residues.

Comment on this clone: The same CDR3 arises from other DNA sequences in this sample as well. CDR3 nucleotide sequence: TGTGCCAGCAGCTTATCCTTTCTGGAGACCCAGTACTTC. It encodes CASSLSFLETQYF. The rearrangement uses TRBV7-6 and TRBJ2-5, with D unresolved. CDR3 length: 13 amino acids. CDR1 and CDR2 (germline): SGHVS, FNYEAQ. Trimming stripped 2 bases from V and 5 bases from J, with 9 bases between.

The chain is built from TRBV15 and TRBJ1-2; D unresolved. V lost 0 bases and J lost 4, with 9 bases in between. CDR1 is LNHNV and CDR2 is YYDKDF in the germline V gene (reference sequence). CDR3 length: 14 amino acids. CDR3 nucleotides: TGTGCCACCAGCAGAGATCCGCAGCCCTATGGCTACACCTTC. As protein: CATSRDPQPYGYTF.